Detailed here is one T cell receptor beta chain. In the study's own analysis: Reference gene primer amplification gave estimated nucleated cell counts. The assay was immunoSEQ multiplex PCR, and TCRdb's table has in-frame clones only and misses some. The V and J calls and the clone size are those of that table, but D and trimming were determined from the DNA. The data contain nearly 100,000 clones, 65% to 85% of them singletons. Germline V gene sequence: CDR1 SGHNT, CDR2 YYREEE (reference sequence). The ends lost 1 base at V and 5 bases at J; junction bases unmatched: 2. This CDR3 is 13 amino acids long. This entry comes from a study of blood T cell repertoires in COVID-19. Study as a whole: Material from acute and convalescent COVID-19 was sourced from the United States, Italy and Spain. The cDNA or gDNA used as material had been derived from T cells, B-cell-depleted T cells, or PBMCs.

This clonotype was sampled from a woman aged 60-75 years with acute or convalescent COVID-19. Sequenced input: peripheral blood. V is TRBV5-4 and J is TRBJ1-1, with TRBD1 identical over 7 bases. The CDR3 nucleotides are TGTGCCAGCAGCTTGCAGGGGGGTACTGAAGCTTTCTTT. As protein: CASSLQGGTEAFF.